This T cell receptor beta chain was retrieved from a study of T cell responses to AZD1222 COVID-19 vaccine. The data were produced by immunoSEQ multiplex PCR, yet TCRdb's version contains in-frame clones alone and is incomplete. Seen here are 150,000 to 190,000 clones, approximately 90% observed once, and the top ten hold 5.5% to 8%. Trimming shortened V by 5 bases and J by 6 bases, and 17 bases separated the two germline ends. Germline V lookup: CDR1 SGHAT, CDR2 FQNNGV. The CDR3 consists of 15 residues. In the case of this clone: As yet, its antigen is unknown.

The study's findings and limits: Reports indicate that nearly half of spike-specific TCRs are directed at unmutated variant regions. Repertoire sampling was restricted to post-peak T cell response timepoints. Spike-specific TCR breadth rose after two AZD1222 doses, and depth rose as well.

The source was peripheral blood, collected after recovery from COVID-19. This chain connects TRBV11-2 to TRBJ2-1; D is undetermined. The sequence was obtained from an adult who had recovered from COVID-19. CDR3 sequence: CASSPLVRLTNEQFF. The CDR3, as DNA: TGTGCCAGCAGCCCCCTAGTGAGACTCACCAATGAGCAGTTCTTC.